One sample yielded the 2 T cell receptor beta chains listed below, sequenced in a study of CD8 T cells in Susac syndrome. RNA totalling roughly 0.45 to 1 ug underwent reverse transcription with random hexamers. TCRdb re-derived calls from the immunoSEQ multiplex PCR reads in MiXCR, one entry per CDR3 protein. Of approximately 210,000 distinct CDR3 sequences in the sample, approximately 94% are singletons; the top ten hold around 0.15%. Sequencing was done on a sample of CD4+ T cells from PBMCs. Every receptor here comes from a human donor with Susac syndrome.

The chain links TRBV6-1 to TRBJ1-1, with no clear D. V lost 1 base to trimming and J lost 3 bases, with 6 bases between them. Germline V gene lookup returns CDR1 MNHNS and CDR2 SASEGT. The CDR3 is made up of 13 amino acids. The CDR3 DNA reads TGTGCCAGCAGTGAAGACAGCGACACTGAAGCTTTCTTT. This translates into CASSEDSDTEAFF.

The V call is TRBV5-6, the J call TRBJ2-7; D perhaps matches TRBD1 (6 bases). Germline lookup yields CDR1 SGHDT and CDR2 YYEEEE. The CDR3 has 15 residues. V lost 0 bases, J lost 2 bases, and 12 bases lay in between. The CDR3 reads CASSLGGPGAYEQYF. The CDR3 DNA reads TGTGCCAGCAGCTTGGGGGGGCCAGGCGCCTACGAGCAGTACTTC.